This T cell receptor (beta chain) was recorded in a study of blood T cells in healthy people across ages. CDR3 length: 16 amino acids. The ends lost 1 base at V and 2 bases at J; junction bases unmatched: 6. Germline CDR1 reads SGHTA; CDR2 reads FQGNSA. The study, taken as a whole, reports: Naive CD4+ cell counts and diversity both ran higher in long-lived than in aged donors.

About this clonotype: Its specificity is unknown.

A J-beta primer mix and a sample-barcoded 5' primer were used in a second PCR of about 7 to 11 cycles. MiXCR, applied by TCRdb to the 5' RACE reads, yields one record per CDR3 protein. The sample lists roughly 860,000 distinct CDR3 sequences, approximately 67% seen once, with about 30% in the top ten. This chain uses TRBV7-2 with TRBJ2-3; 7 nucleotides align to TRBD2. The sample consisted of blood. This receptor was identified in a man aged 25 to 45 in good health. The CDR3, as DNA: TGTGCCAGCAGCTTAGGAATCGGGAGGATCACAGATACGCAGTATTTT. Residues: CASSLGIGRITDTQYF. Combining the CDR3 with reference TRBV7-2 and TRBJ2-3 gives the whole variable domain GAGVSQSPSNKVTEKGKDVELRCDPISGHTALYWYRQSLGQGLEFLIYFQGNSAPDKSGLPSDRFSAERTGGSVSTLTIQRTQQEDSAVYLCASSLGIGRITDTQYFGPGTRLTVL.